This entry is about one T cell receptor beta chain. Its antigen is undetermined. The data originate from a study of T cells in localized non-small cell lung cancer. The CDR3 length is 12 residues. The germline V gene encodes CDR1 SGHNT and CDR2 YYREEE (reference sequence). The V end was cut by 3 bases, the J end by 2 bases, with 5 bases between. The study's findings and limits: Among the top 100 tumor clones, a median about 59 appeared in adjacent lung. The study linked higher blood T cell density to longer overall survival.

TCRdb's copy holds only in-frame clones and misses some; the assay was immunoSEQ multiplex PCR. The profile shows over 45,000 clones, around 77% of them singletons. The sequencing here drew on peripheral blood, taken before any cancer treatment. This receptor was obtained from a man between 40 and 69 years old with stage I squamous cell lung carcinoma. The V and J genes are TRBV5-4 and TRBJ1-2, with D uncertain. The CDR3 loop is CASSSDNYGYTF. The CDR3 coding sequence is TGTGCCAGCAGCTCCGACAACTATGGCTACACCTTC.